This T cell receptor (beta chain) stems from a study of regulatory T cells in long-lasting Graves disease. In the study overall: Newly diagnosed Graves' patients had under 3 months of antithyroid drugs.

The CDR3 totals 14 residues. Trimming cost V 0 bases and J 2 bases, with 8 bases left between them. Germline CDR1 and CDR2: DFQATT and SNEGSKA (reference sequence). Time point of the sample: newly diagnosed GD, antithyroid drugs for less than 3 months. RNA isolated from PBMCs was used to make the TCR library. As for this clonotype: The target antigen is unknown.

Libraries of TCR beta came from iRepertoire HTBI primers plus Arm-PCR of CDR3 regions. TCRdb redid the calling of the multiplex PCR reads with MiXCR, one entry per CDR3 protein. The sample gives approximately 300,000 distinct CDR3 sequences, about 18% of which show up once; about 39% is in the top ten. Study findings and constraints: Newly diagnosed patients had higher TCR diversity than persistent Graves' patients did. Persistent cases favored TRBV28, TRBJ1-2 and TRBJ2-5. The number of shared public clonotypes was higher in persistent patients (roughly 3,000) than new patients (roughly 970).

The source of this sequence is a female donor with Graves disease. Sequenced material: peripheral blood mononuclear cells (PBMCs), taken at new diagnosis, from a patient treated with antithyroid drugs. The rearrangement uses TRBV20-1 and TRBJ1-3; D perhaps matches TRBD1 (5 bases). CDR3 DNA sequence: TGCAGTGCTAGAGAAAGCAGGGCTGGAAACACCATATATTTT. Protein product: CSARESRAGNTIYF.